A selection of T cell receptor beta chains follows, all from one sample in a study of PD-L1 blockade in urothelial cancer. TCRdb's table, derived via immunoSEQ multiplex PCR, lists solely in-frame clones and lacks some. This table holds 35,000 to 40,000 clones, about 85% found once. Sequenced here: PBMCs, sampled around atezolizumab (anti-PD-L1) treatment. All receptors derive from an elderly man with urothelial cancer. Each CDR3 is given with its conserved first and last residue. Each record gives: V gene, J gene, clone size, D gene, CDR3 DNA, CDR3 protein. A D gene is named only where the DNA matches it firmly. Clone size is given for some rows only: seen once, a few or many times, or a class if the clone is expanded.

>TRBV6-5|TRBJ2-3|.|TRBD1
TGTGCCAGCAGTTACTCCGGGACAGGGTATACAGATACGCAGTATTTT
CASSYSGTGYTDTQYF
>TRBV7-6|TRBJ2-3|.|TRBD1
TGTGCCAGCAGCCCGCAGGGGGCGCGGGGAGATACGCAGTATTTT
CASSPQGARGDTQYF
>TRBV27|TRBJ2-5|.|.
TGTGCCAGCAGTCCGACCCCACTGCCCCAGGGCGAGACCCAGTACTTC
CASSPTPLPQGETQYF
>TRBV10-3|TRBJ2-7|.|TRBD1
TGTGCCATCAGTGATACGGGACAGGGCCTCTACGAGCAGTACTTC
CAISDTGQGLYEQYF
>TRBV6-6|TRBJ2-7|.|.
TGTGCCAGCAGGGCGCTAGCACACGAGCAGTACTTC
CASRALAHEQYF
>TRBV19|TRBJ2-5|.|TRBD1
TGTGCCAGTAGTACGACAGGGGTAGTTGAGACCCAGTACTTC
CASSTTGVVETQYF
>TRBV5-5|TRBJ2-7|once|TRBD2
TGTGCCAGCAGCGTGGGACTAGCGGGAGGTTACTACGAGCAGTACTTC
CASSVGLAGGYYEQYF
>TRBV4-1|TRBJ2-1|.|.
TGCGCCAGCAGCCAAGTCCTTGCGGGAAAGTACAATGAGCAGTTCTTC
CASSQVLAGKYNEQFF
>TRBV5-1|TRBJ2-7|.|.
TGCGCCAGCAGCTTGGAGCGTTCCGAGCAGTACTTC
CASSLERSEQYF
>TRBV27|TRBJ1-2|.|TRBD1
TGTGCCAGCAGTTCCATCCGGGACAGGGGAGGCTACACCTTC
CASSSIRDRGGYTF